This TCR beta chain was identified during a study of beta chain features in type 1 diabetes. Whole-study context: Age, gender, cell numbers and subset yield matched between patients and controls. General study points: Equally in patients and controls, shorter templates might have been favored by PCR. Across all four CD4+ subsets, people with type 1 diabetes showed modestly shorter TCRB CDR3s.

This clone has just a few counts. The antigen is undetermined. Every bit of the isolated RNA underwent reverse transcription, so sequencing read expressed TCRB transcripts. This table comes from immunoSEQ multiplex PCR, and its TCRdb copy is limited to in-frame clones, with some not included. The sample lists 300,000 to 350,000 clones; 9.3% were seen once. Between the trimmed V and J ends, which lost 8 bases and 0 bases, there was a span of 12 bases. In germline, CDR1 is ENHRY, CDR2 SYGVKD. The CDR3 runs to 14 residues. The chain joins TRBV10-3 to TRBJ2-3; weak D call: TRBD2 (6 bases). The sequenced material came from central memory CD4+ T cells from blood. This clonotype originated in a man aged 25-40 years with type 1 diabetes. CDR3 region: CAIGGSGSTDTQYF. The DNA of the CDR3 is TGTGCCATCGGGGGTAGCGGTAGCACAGATACGCAGTATTTT.